Presented here are 3 T cell receptor beta chains from one specimen sequenced in a study of patients and donors after allogeneic stem cell transplantation. Each CDR3 protein is one row after TCRdb ran MiXCR on the RT-PCR reads. Among about a million distinct CDR3 sequences, about a sixth were seen once, and the ten largest hold about 6%. Sequenced: blood, either unsorted or a sorted T cell fraction (not recorded which). These receptors originate from a human donor who was either an allogeneic HSCT recipient or a stem cell or donor lymphocyte infusion donor (not recorded which). It is not recorded whose cells these are; they may come from a transplant donor.

The chain recombines TRBV28 with TRBJ2-7, with a possible D match to TRBD1 (5 bases). The CDR3 loop spans 12 amino acids. V gave up 6 bases and J gave up 2 bases, with 8 bases separating them. Per the germline V gene, CDR1 is MDHEN and CDR2 is SYDVKM. CDR3 protein: CASRRQPYEQYF. CDR3 in DNA: TGTGCCAGCAGGAGACAGCCCTACGAGCAGTACTTC. Full variable domain (rest looked up from reference TRBV28 and TRBJ2-7): DVKVTQSSRYLVKRTGEKVFLECVQDMDHENMFWYRQDPGLGLRLIYFSYDVKMKEKGDIPEGYSVSREKKERFSLILESASTNQTSMYLCASRRQPYEQYFGPGTRLTVT.

This clonotype has ten or more counts. The chain recombines TRBV12-3 or TRBV12-4 with TRBJ1-4, with D perhaps TRBD1 (5 bases). V was cut by 8 bases and J by 4 bases, with 11 bases left in between. The CDR3 has 13 amino acids. The CDR3 DNA sequence: TGTGCCAGCCTGGCAGGGATTAATGAAAAACTGTTTTTT. It encodes CASLAGINEKLFF.

The genes are TRBV25-1 and TRBJ2-3, with 7 bases aligning to TRBD2. With V trimmed by 3 bases and J by 13 bases, 7 bases remained unmatched. From germline, CDR1 is MGHDK and CDR2 SYGVNS. The CDR3 extends over 12 amino acids. In DNA form, the CDR3 reads TGTGCCAGCAGTGAGTGGCGCGGGGGAGAGTATTTT. This encodes CASSEWRGGEYF.